A selection of T cell receptor beta chains follows, all from one sample in a study of blood T cell repertoires in COVID-19. Here immunoSEQ multiplex PCR was the method, and the copy in TCRdb shows in-frame clones only, minus some. The sample holds 84,000 or so clones, 75% to 85% seen once. Sequences were obtained from peripheral blood. These receptors came from a woman over 75 with acute or convalescent COVID-19. The CDR3 runs from the conserved cysteine through the conserved F or W. D genes are given only for firm matches. Only part of the rows carry a size: once, few, many, or a class if the clone is expanded.

J gene: TRBJ2-1
clone size: -
D gene: -
V gene: TRBV7-9
CDR3 DNA: TGTGCCAGCAGCTTCAATTTCGGTCTAGGGGATGAGCAGTTCTTC
CDR3 protein: CASSFNFGLGDEQFF

J gene: TRBJ2-1
clone size: -
D gene: -
V gene: TRBV28
CDR3 DNA: TGTGCCAGCACCGTGGTGGGTGGAGGGGCCAATGAGCAGTTCTTC
CDR3 protein: CASTVVGGGANEQFF

J gene: TRBJ2-3
clone size: -
D gene: -
V gene: TRBV5-1
CDR3 DNA: TGCGCCAGCAGGCTAGAGAGTGGAGATACGCAGTATTTT
CDR3 protein: CASRLESGDTQYF

J gene: TRBJ2-4
clone size: -
D gene: TRBD1
V gene: TRBV27
CDR3 DNA: TGTGCCAGCAGTTTAGTAGGGACAGGAACAGTCTTCTGGGCCAAAAACATTCAGTACTTC
CDR3 protein: CASSLVGTGTVFWAKNIQYF

J gene: TRBJ2-3
clone size: -
D gene: TRBD2
V gene: TRBV6-5
CDR3 DNA: TGTGCCAGCCGGGGACTAGCGAGCACAGATACGCAGTATTTT
CDR3 protein: CASRGLASTDTQYF

J gene: TRBJ2-1
clone size: -
D gene: -
V gene: TRBV18
CDR3 DNA: TGTGCCAGCTCACCATCGAATGGGGCCTATGAGCAGTTCTTC
CDR3 protein: CASSPSNGAYEQFF

J gene: TRBJ2-3
clone size: once
D gene: TRBD2
V gene: TRBV7-6
CDR3 DNA: TGTGCCAGCAGCTTAGCCCAAGCGGGGGGGATGATGGATACGCAGTATTTT
CDR3 protein: CASSLAQAGGMMDTQYF

J gene: TRBJ2-2
clone size: -
D gene: -
V gene: TRBV11-2
CDR3 DNA: TGTGCCAGCAGCTTATTCAGGGTGAACACCGGGGAGCTGTTTTTT
CDR3 protein: CASSLFRVNTGELFF

J gene: TRBJ2-7
clone size: -
D gene: -
V gene: TRBV15
CDR3 DNA: TGTGCCACCAGCAGAGATATGGAGGCTCCTACCCAGCAGTACTTC
CDR3 protein: CATSRDMEAPTQQYF

J gene: TRBJ1-1
clone size: -
D gene: TRBD1
V gene: TRBV27
CDR3 DNA: TGTGCCAGCAGCTCCCGGGACAGGGGACGGATCAGCACTGAAGCTTTCTTT
CDR3 protein: CASSSRDRGRISTEAFF

J gene: TRBJ1-4
clone size: -
D gene: TRBD1
V gene: TRBV5-8
CDR3 DNA: TGTGCCAGCAGCTTGCGGGGACAGCCGGATGAAAAACTGTTTTTT
CDR3 protein: CASSLRGQPDEKLFF

J gene: TRBJ2-5
clone size: -
D gene: TRBD1
V gene: TRBV5-6
CDR3 DNA: TGTGCCAGCAGCCCCGGACAGGGGGGACAAGAGACCCAGTACTTC
CDR3 protein: CASSPGQGGQETQYF

J gene: TRBJ1-5
clone size: -
D gene: -
V gene: TRBV2
CDR3 DNA: TGTGCCAGCAAGGAAGGATACTACCCTAGCAATCAGCCCCAGCATTTT
CDR3 protein: CASKEGYYPSNQPQHF

J gene: TRBJ1-5
clone size: -
D gene: TRBD1
V gene: TRBV6-1
CDR3 DNA: TGTGCCAGCAGTGCCACAGGGGTGTCTAGCAATCAGCCCCAGCATTTT
CDR3 protein: CASSATGVSSNQPQHF

J gene: TRBJ2-5
clone size: -
D gene: TRBD2
V gene: TRBV9
CDR3 DNA: TGTGCCAGCAGACCCGGGACTAGCGTGGAGACCCAGTACTTC
CDR3 protein: CASRPGTSVETQYF

J gene: TRBJ1-2
clone size: -
D gene: -
V gene: TRBV3-1/TRBV3-2
CDR3 DNA: TGTGCCAGCAGCCAAGGGACAGCCCGGGGCTACACCTTC
CDR3 protein: CASSQGTARGYTF

J gene: TRBJ2-1
clone size: -
D gene: TRBD2
V gene: TRBV9
CDR3 DNA: TGTGCCAGCAGCCTAACTAGCGGGGGCAACAATGAGCAGTTCTTC
CDR3 protein: CASSLTSGGNNEQFF

J gene: TRBJ2-7
clone size: -
D gene: TRBD2
V gene: TRBV7-2
CDR3 DNA: TGTGCCAGCAGCCTAGGCGCGGGAGTAGGAGCCTCCTACGAGCAGTACTTC
CDR3 protein: CASSLGAGVGASYEQYF

J gene: TRBJ2-1
clone size: -
D gene: TRBD2
V gene: TRBV18
CDR3 DNA: TGTGCCAGCTCACCTAGGACTAGCGGCTACAATGAGCAGTTCTTC
CDR3 protein: CASSPRTSGYNEQFF

J gene: TRBJ2-2
clone size: -
D gene: -
V gene: TRBV15
CDR3 DNA: TGTGCCACCAGCAGAGGGGCAGTGGAGAACACCGGGGAGCTGTTTTTT
CDR3 protein: CATSRGAVENTGELFF

J gene: TRBJ2-5
clone size: -
D gene: -
V gene: TRBV10-1
CDR3 DNA: TGCGCCAGCAGTGAGGGCCAGGGGCTAGCAAGCGAGACCCAGTACTTC
CDR3 protein: CASSEGQGLASETQYF

J gene: TRBJ1-4
clone size: -
D gene: TRBD1
V gene: TRBV5-1
CDR3 DNA: TGCGCCAGCAGCTTTACGACAGGGCCGTCTGAAAAACTGTTTTTT
CDR3 protein: CASSFTTGPSEKLFF

J gene: TRBJ1-6
clone size: -
D gene: -
V gene: TRBV6-5
CDR3 DNA: TGTGCCAGCACCAGGGCTGATAATTCACCCCTCCACTTT
CDR3 protein: CASTRADNSPLHF

J gene: TRBJ2-7
clone size: -
D gene: TRBD1
V gene: TRBV27
CDR3 DNA: TGTGCCAGCAGTTTACACAGGGGCCCCTACGAGCAGTACTTC
CDR3 protein: CASSLHRGPYEQYF

J gene: TRBJ1-2
clone size: medium-sized
D gene: -
V gene: TRBV5-5
CDR3 DNA: TGTGCCAGCTTCCGCGGCCTCTATGGCTACACCTTC
CDR3 protein: CASFRGLYGYTF

J gene: TRBJ2-7
clone size: -
D gene: TRBD2
V gene: TRBV27
CDR3 DNA: TGTGCCAGCAGTTTATTTTCTAGCGGGATTAGCTCCTACGAGCAGTACTTC
CDR3 protein: CASSLFSSGISSYEQYF

J gene: TRBJ2-1
clone size: -
D gene: -
V gene: TRBV6-5
CDR3 DNA: TGTGCCAGCAGTTACGAGGGGGGGAGCTCCTACAATGAGCAGTTCTTC
CDR3 protein: CASSYEGGSSYNEQFF

J gene: TRBJ1-1
clone size: -
D gene: -
V gene: TRBV5-1
CDR3 DNA: TGCGCCAGCAGCCGTACCGCGGGGAACACTGAAGCTTTCTTT
CDR3 protein: CASSRTAGNTEAFF

J gene: TRBJ2-5
clone size: -
D gene: -
V gene: TRBV5-1
CDR3 DNA: TGCGCCAGCAGCTTGAGGGAGACCAAAGAGACCCAGTACTTC
CDR3 protein: CASSLRETKETQYF

J gene: TRBJ1-1
clone size: few
D gene: -
V gene: TRBV12-5
CDR3 DNA: TGTGCTAGTGCTCGAGGGGGTTACACTGAAGCTTTCTTT
CDR3 protein: CASARGGYTEAFF

J gene: TRBJ2-1
clone size: -
D gene: -
V gene: TRBV7-6
CDR3 DNA: TGTGCCAGCAGCCTCCTGGGCAGGGGAGGGGATGAGCAGTTCTTC
CDR3 protein: CASSLLGRGGDEQFF

J gene: TRBJ2-2
clone size: once
D gene: TRBD1
V gene: TRBV2
CDR3 DNA: TGTGCCAGCAGCGGTGGACAGGGTCACGGGGAGCTGTTTTTT
CDR3 protein: CASSGGQGHGELFF

J gene: TRBJ2-7
clone size: -
D gene: TRBD1
V gene: TRBV6-5
CDR3 DNA: TGTGCCAGCGACAGGGGGCTCTACGAGCAGTACTTC
CDR3 protein: CASDRGLYEQYF

J gene: TRBJ1-6
clone size: -
D gene: TRBD1
V gene: TRBV28
CDR3 DNA: TGTGCCAGCAGTACAGGGGGGGGTTTGAATTCACCCCTCCACTTT
CDR3 protein: CASSTGGGLNSPLHF

J gene: TRBJ1-2
clone size: few
D gene: -
V gene: TRBV5-8
CDR3 DNA: TGTGCCAGCAGCTTGTACAGTTCTAACTATGGCTACACCTTC
CDR3 protein: CASSLYSSNYGYTF

J gene: TRBJ2-1
clone size: -
D gene: TRBD2
V gene: TRBV5-8
CDR3 DNA: TGTGCCAGCAGCTCCTACCGACAGGTCACTAGCGGGAGGGCCAAGTTCTTC
CDR3 protein: CASSSYRQVTSGRAKFF

J gene: TRBJ1-2
clone size: -
D gene: -
V gene: TRBV27
CDR3 DNA: TGTGCCAGCCTCTCTTTTTCGGGCAGGGGTGGCTACACCTTC
CDR3 protein: CASLSFSGRGGYTF

J gene: TRBJ2-1
clone size: many
D gene: -
V gene: TRBV21-1
CDR3 DNA: TGTGCCAGCAGCAAAGAAAGGACTAGCGGGAGTGATGAGCAGTTCTTC
CDR3 protein: CASSKERTSGSDEQFF

J gene: TRBJ2-1
clone size: few
D gene: TRBD2
V gene: TRBV18
CDR3 DNA: TGTGCCAGCTCACCACCCGGGGGGATACACAATGAGCAGTTCTTC
CDR3 protein: CASSPPGGIHNEQFF

J gene: TRBJ2-1
clone size: -
D gene: -
V gene: TRBV5-6
CDR3 DNA: TGTGCCCGCAGCGGGACCGTGGGGGGGGGCCCGTTCTTC
CDR3 protein: CARSGTVGGGPFF

J gene: TRBJ1-1
clone size: -
D gene: -
V gene: TRBV27
CDR3 DNA: TGTGCCAGCAGTTCAGGTAATGGGGCGATCCAGGGAGCTTTCTTT
CDR3 protein: CASSSGNGAIQGAFF

J gene: TRBJ1-2
clone size: -
D gene: TRBD1
V gene: TRBV5-1
CDR3 DNA: TGCGCCAGCAGCTTACAGGGGGCATCCTATGGCTACACCTTC
CDR3 protein: CASSLQGASYGYTF

J gene: TRBJ2-7
clone size: -
D gene: TRBD1
V gene: TRBV27
CDR3 DNA: TGTGCCAGCAGTTTAAAGACACCGGGACAGGGGGTCTACGAGCAGTACTTC
CDR3 protein: CASSLKTPGQGVYEQYF

J gene: TRBJ1-2
clone size: -
D gene: -
V gene: TRBV12-3/TRBV12-4
CDR3 DNA: TGTGCCAGCAGTTTATACAGGGTTGATGGCTACACCTTC
CDR3 protein: CASSLYRVDGYTF

J gene: TRBJ2-2
clone size: many
D gene: TRBD1
V gene: TRBV5-1
CDR3 DNA: TGCGCCAGCAGCCTCCTTCGTGGGACAGGGAAGTCCGGGGAGCTGTTTTTT
CDR3 protein: CASSLLRGTGKSGELFF

J gene: TRBJ2-7
clone size: -
D gene: -
V gene: TRBV7-9
CDR3 DNA: TGTGCCAGCAGCTACCTAACGGGAGAGCAGTACTTC
CDR3 protein: CASSYLTGEQYF

J gene: TRBJ2-7
clone size: -
D gene: TRBD1
V gene: TRBV5-6
CDR3 DNA: TGTGCCAGCAGCCCCTTAGGAAGGACAGGGGGACTTTTCGAGCAGTACTTC
CDR3 protein: CASSPLGRTGGLFEQYF

J gene: TRBJ1-2
clone size: few
D gene: -
V gene: TRBV5-6
CDR3 DNA: TGTGCCAGCAGCTTGGGGGTCTTAGCCGCGTATGGCTACACCTTC
CDR3 protein: CASSLGVLAAYGYTF

J gene: TRBJ2-1
clone size: -
D gene: TRBD1
V gene: TRBV7-3
CDR3 DNA: TGTGCCAGCAGCTCCCCCGACAGGGTCAATGAGCAGTTCTTC
CDR3 protein: CASSSPDRVNEQFF

J gene: TRBJ1-3
clone size: -
D gene: -
V gene: TRBV5-1
CDR3 DNA: TGCGCCAGCAGCTTCGGACAGAGCTCTGGAAACACCATATATTTT
CDR3 protein: CASSFGQSSGNTIYF

J gene: TRBJ1-2
clone size: -
D gene: TRBD1
V gene: TRBV15
CDR3 DNA: TGTGCCACCAGCGACGGACAGGCTTATGGCTACACCTTC
CDR3 protein: CATSDGQAYGYTF

J gene: TRBJ2-1
clone size: -
D gene: TRBD2
V gene: TRBV6-5
CDR3 DNA: TGTGCCAGCGGGCGGGAGGAGTCGAATGAGCAGTTCTTC
CDR3 protein: CASGREESNEQFF

J gene: TRBJ2-1
clone size: -
D gene: -
V gene: TRBV19
CDR3 DNA: TGTGCCAGTAGTTTTAAGGGACAGAGTAGCGGGAAGGGGCAGTTCTTC
CDR3 protein: CASSFKGQSSGKGQFF

J gene: TRBJ1-2
clone size: -
D gene: TRBD1
V gene: TRBV6-6
CDR3 DNA: TGTGCCAGCAGTTACCGGACAGGGGGCGATGGCTACACCTTC
CDR3 protein: CASSYRTGGDGYTF